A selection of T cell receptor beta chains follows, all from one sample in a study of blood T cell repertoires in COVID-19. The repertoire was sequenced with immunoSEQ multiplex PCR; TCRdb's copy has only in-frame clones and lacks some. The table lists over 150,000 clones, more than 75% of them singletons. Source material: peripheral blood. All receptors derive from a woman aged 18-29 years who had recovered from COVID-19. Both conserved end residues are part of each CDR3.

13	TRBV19	CASRQAGDQPQHF
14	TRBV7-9	CASSLGEGVRGYTF
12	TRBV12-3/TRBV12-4	CASSFSGREQFF
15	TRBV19	CASSIGQGFNQPQHF
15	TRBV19	CASSISRRGNQPQHF
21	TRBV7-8	CASSLVRLLVRDRRSYNEQFF
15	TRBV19	CASSIERGANSPLHF
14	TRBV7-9	CASSYSQGLNEQFF
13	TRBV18	CASSPQINTEAFF
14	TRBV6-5	CASLPAGFTDTQYF
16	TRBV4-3	CASSQESGAGGQSQFF
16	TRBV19	CASSITPGIGYNEQFF
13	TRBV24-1	CATSGGLNQPQHF
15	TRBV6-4	CASSDSEGGGTEAFF
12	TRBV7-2	CASSLGQNGYTF
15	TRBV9	CASSGQGGFGYEQYF
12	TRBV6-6	CASGDRHNEQFF
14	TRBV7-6	CASSPSWGGVGYTF
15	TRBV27	CASSLSGSSYNEQFF
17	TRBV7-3	CASSLSLGTRGGNEQFF
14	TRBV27	CASSFAQGSEKLFF
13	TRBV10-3	CAISETGAYEQYF
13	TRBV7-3	CASSSQGADTQYF
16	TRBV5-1	CASRRGYNSFQETQYF
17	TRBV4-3	CASSQEWGGHSYNEQFF
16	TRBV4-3	CASSQEAGSIYNEQFF
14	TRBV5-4	CASSTRDKSSPLHF
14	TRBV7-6	CASSLGTGRYEQYF
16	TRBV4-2	CASSQQRTPTNYGYTF
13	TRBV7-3	CASSLAGGYEQYF
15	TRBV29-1	CSVGTGGPHTGELFF
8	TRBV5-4	CAGGDGFF
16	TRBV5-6	CASSLRWKTANTEAFF
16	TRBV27	CASSAMVANGNTEAFF
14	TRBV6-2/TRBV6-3	CASSYSPLSTEAFF
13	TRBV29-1	CSARTDMNTEAFF
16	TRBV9	CASSVASGITGDTQYF
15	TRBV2	CASSDFGTGFYEQYF
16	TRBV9	CASSVYGGGAFDEQYF
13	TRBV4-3	CASSQDVGEALFF
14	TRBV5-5	CASSYRDRPYEQYF
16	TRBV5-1	CASSLPGLAVYNEQFF
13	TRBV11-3	CASSLGGGAEAFF
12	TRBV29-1	CSVRENSYEQYF
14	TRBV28	CASTGSGRQETQYF
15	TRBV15	CATRGDRGAKNIQYF
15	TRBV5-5	CASSLREASYNEQFF
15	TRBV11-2	CASSSTGTPPYEQYF
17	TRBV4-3	CASSQDRLAGISYEQYF
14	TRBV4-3	CASSQVFGETEAFF
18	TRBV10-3	CAISESGTSGGRYNEQFF
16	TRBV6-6	CASSYGVAPGPYEQYF
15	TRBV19	CASRIWGSYNNEQFF
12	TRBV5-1	CASREGLGEAFF